This T cell receptor beta chain was retrieved from a study of blood T cell repertoires in COVID-19 (dated by TCRdb to 2020 to 2021). Concerning the study at large: The collaborator samples originated in the United States, Italy and Spain and spanned the acute and convalescent phases of COVID-19. Subjects who had been exposed to COVID-19, were actively infected with it, or had recovered from it provided the deeply sampled blood TCRbeta repertoires that made up the dataset. The prospective study material was composed of cDNA or gDNA derived from T cells, B-cell-depleted T cells, or PBMCs. HLA class I and class II types, where available, came from metadata supplied by the sample provider rather than from assay-based typing. The repertoires were released in a freely available public database intended as a resource for research on the immune response to SARS-CoV-2. The samples were drawn from two sources: the first 160 participants of the ongoing ImmuneRACE study, and 1,000 to 1,500 subjects contributed by 6 global collaborators. Sample metadata almost always included a de-identified subject ID, COVID-19 status, age in years and sex.

Results the study describes overall, beyond this receptor: Clinical and demographic metadata were provided uncurated, with the amount varying by source and participant.

This clone was seen only a few times. Its target antigen remains unknown. Base qualities are missing; no much larger clone stands one base away. TCRbeta CDR3 regions were amplified from genomic DNA by means of the immunoSEQ Assay, a bias-controlled multiplex PCR. As for how the authors treated the data: Nucleated cell counts per sample were estimated from amplification of reference gene primers within the assay. To quantify the absolute abundance of each unique TCRbeta CDR3 rearrangement, sequence reads were collapsed and filtered. Productive Simpson clonality was computed per sample as the square root of Simpson's diversity index over productive rearrangements. Imported from immuneACCESS, the table was reduced by TCRdb to in-frame sequences with V and J called. These copies leave out some clones; in studies compared against another copy, an unresolved V gene accounts for under half, and the cause of the remainder is not known. The V and J calls and clone size were taken over from that table, and D and trimming were inferred from the DNA. In this sample the table shows 140,000 or so clones, over 70% of which occur a single time. The ten largest clonotypes hold about two fifths of the sample.

Samples from volunteer blood donors who had recovered from COVID-19 were contributed by a second Seattle source. Each collaborating institution followed its own protocols to collect whole blood in K2EDTA tubes. Collaborator samples were shipped for TCRbeta analysis as frozen whole blood, isolated PBMCs, or DNA extracted from either sample type. CDR1 and CDR2 (LNHNV, YYDKDF) derive from the germline V gene (reference sequence). Reading from cysteine to phenylalanine, the CDR3 counts 20 amino acids. The entry retains the CDR3 DNA only, 60 bases that are in frame from base 1. V trim: 0 bases; J trim: 4 bases; unmatched bases: 15.

This chain is built from TRBV15 and TRBJ2-3; 11 of the junction bases match TRBD1. This receptor was taken from a man aged 45-65 years who had recovered from COVID-19. Sequencing used peripheral blood. DNA sequence: TGTGCCACCAGCAGAGATCTTGGGACAGGGGGTTCACAAGATCCAGATACGCAGTATTTT. This is translated as CATSRDLGTGGSQDPDTQYF.